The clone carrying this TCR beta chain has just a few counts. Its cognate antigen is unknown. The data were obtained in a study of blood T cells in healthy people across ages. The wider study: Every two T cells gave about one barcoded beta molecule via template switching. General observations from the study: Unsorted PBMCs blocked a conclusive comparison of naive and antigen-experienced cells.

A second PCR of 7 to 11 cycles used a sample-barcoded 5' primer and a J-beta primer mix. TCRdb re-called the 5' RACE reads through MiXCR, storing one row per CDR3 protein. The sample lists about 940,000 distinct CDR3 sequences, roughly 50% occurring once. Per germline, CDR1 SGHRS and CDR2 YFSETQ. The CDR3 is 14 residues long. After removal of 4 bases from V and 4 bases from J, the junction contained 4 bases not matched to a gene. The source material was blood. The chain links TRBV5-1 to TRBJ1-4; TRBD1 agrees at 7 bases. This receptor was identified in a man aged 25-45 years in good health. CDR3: CASSPGQSNEKLFF. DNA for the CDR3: TGCGCCAGCAGCCCGGGACAGAGTAATGAAAAACTGTTTTTT.